These 29 T cell receptor beta chains originate from one sample sequenced in a study of blood T cell repertoires in COVID-19. Generated by immunoSEQ multiplex PCR, the TCRdb table keeps only in-frame clones and is missing some. The sample lists tens of thousands of clones, about 90% occurring once. The source material was peripheral blood. The receptors shown here come from an elderly woman with acute or convalescent COVID-19.

The chain couples TRBV6-6 to TRBJ2-5; TRBD2 might be the D (5 bases). Germline V CDR1 and CDR2: MNHNY, SVGAGI (reference sequence). CDR3 size: 14 residues. V shed 7 bases and J shed 2 bases, with 14 bases lying between them. The CDR3 coding sequence is TGTGCCAGCAACCTACTAGGGCCTCAAGAGACCCAGTACTTC. It encodes CASNLLGPQETQYF.

The chain couples TRBV4-1 to TRBJ1-2, with D hard to call. This CDR3 is built from 18 residues. V was shortened by 0 bases and J by 0 bases, with 17 bases between the two germline ends. Germline V CDR1 and CDR2: MGHRA, YSYEKL. CDR3 sequence: CASSQDGQRPTPNYGYTF. The DNA of the CDR3 is TGCGCCAGCAGCCAAGATGGGCAAAGGCCAACTCCTAACTATGGCTACACCTTC.

This chain uses TRBV5-1 with TRBJ2-5; D may be TRBD2 (6 bases). This CDR3 spans 15 amino acids. Trimming cost V 2 bases and J 4 bases, with 15 bases left between them. CDR1 is SGHRS, CDR2 YFSETQ, per germline. The CDR3: CASSFYGTAGETQYF. The DNA for the CDR3 is TGCGCCAGCAGCTTCTATGGGACTGCCGGAGAGACCCAGTACTTC.

The chain has TRBV2 and TRBJ1-2; D ambiguous. This CDR3 region has 12 residues. Between the trimmed V and J ends, which lost 5 bases and 5 bases, there was a span of 9 bases. Germline CDR1 is SNHLY and CDR2 is FYNNEI. In nucleotides, the CDR3 is TGTGCCAGCAGTCCGGTTAAGTATGGCTACACCTTC. Amino acids: CASSPVKYGYTF.

CDR3 nucleotides: TGTGCCAGCAGTGGGGCGAAGAGAATGGCCTTGATGAACACTGAAGCTTTCTTT. The encoded protein is CASSGAKRMALMNTEAFF. V and J are TRBV2 and TRBJ1-1; D ambiguous. The CDR3 spans 18 residues. Germline values: CDR1 SNHLY, CDR2 FYNNEI. V lost 4 bases and J 0 bases, leaving 21 bases between the germline ends.

V and J are TRBV7-2 and TRBJ2-3; TRBD2 matches 11 bases. The germline V gene has CDR1 SGHTA and CDR2 FQGNSA. After removal of 2 bases from V and 3 bases from J, the junction contained 7 bases not matched to a gene. This CDR3 region has 17 residues. The CDR3 loop reads CASSLQTSGEGTDTQYF. The CDR3 DNA reads TGTGCCAGCAGCTTACAGACTAGCGGGGAAGGGACAGATACGCAGTATTTT. Filled out from reference TRBV7-2 and TRBJ2-3, the complete variable domain reads GAGVSQSPSNKVTEKGKDVELRCDPISGHTALYWYRQSLGQGLEFLIYFQGNSAPDKSGLPSDRFSAERTGGSVSTLTIQRTQQEDSAVYLCASSLQTSGEGTDTQYFGPGTRLTVL.

This CDR3 reads CASSYSGTGASTDTQYF. CDR3 in DNA: TGTGCCAGCAGTTACTCCGGGACAGGGGCTAGCACAGATACGCAGTATTTT. The chain employs TRBV25-1 and TRBJ2-3; 10 bases agree with TRBD1. V gave up 5 bases and J gave up 0 bases; unmatched junction bases: 8. The CDR3 runs to 17 residues. Germline assignment: CDR1 MGHDK and CDR2 SYGVNS. Together with reference TRBV25-1 and TRBJ2-3, the CDR3 gives the full variable domain: EADIYQTPRYLVIGTGKKITLECSQTMGHDKMYWYQQDPGMELHLIHYSYGVNSTEKGDLSSESTVSRIRTEHFPLTLESARPSHTSQYLCASSYSGTGASTDTQYFGPGTRLTVL.

The chain uses TRBV9 and TRBJ1-2; 9 bases fit TRBD1. The junction had 4 bases not matched to a gene; V was cut back by 4 bases and J by 6 bases. Germline lookup yields CDR1 SGDLS and CDR2 YYNGEE. The CDR3 runs 13 residues. The CDR3 DNA follows: TGTGCCAGCAGCCTAGGGACAGGGCATGGCTACACCTTC. Encoded protein: CASSLGTGHGYTF.

This chain links TRBV11-1 with TRBJ1-4; 9 positions agree with TRBD1. The CDR3 contains 15 residues. V shed 5 bases, J shed 8 bases, and the junction held 9 bases outside the gene matches. Germline V gene sequence: CDR1 SGHAT, CDR2 FQDESV (reference sequence). As DNA, the CDR3 is TGTGCCAGCAGCCAGCAACAGGGGGCGCACGAAAAACTGTTTTTT. Residues: CASSQQQGAHEKLFF.

This chain uses TRBV7-9 with TRBJ2-6; 8 bases are a match to TRBD1. Germline CDR1 and CDR2: SEHNR and FQNEAQ (reference sequence). The CDR3 extends over 18 amino acids. V lost 5 bases to trimming and J lost 3 bases; unmatched junction nucleotides: 12. DNA for the CDR3: TGTGCCAGCAGCCTGCGGGCAGGGGGCACACTTGGGGCCAACGTCCTGACTTTC. Protein sequence: CASSLRAGGTLGANVLTF.

J is TRBJ2-7 and V is TRBV13; D not resolved. The V end lost 3 bases, the J end lost 0 bases, and 12 bases lay between the germline ends. The germline V gene has CDR1 PRHDT and CDR2 FYEKMQ (reference sequence). This CDR3 contains 15 residues. The DNA for the CDR3 is TGTGCCAGCAGCTTCGGTAATCGAGCCTCCTACGAGCAGTACTTC. Translated, it gives CASSFGNRASYEQYF. Full variable domain (missing parts from reference TRBV13 and TRBJ2-7): AAGVIQSPRHLIKEKRETATLKCYPIPRHDTVYWYQQGPGQDPQFLISFYEKMQSDKGSIPDRFSAQQFSDYHSELNMSSLELGDSALYFCASSFGNRASYEQYFGPGTRLTVT.

Only one count was recorded for this clone. This chain's CDR3 is CASSGVERGGDDTQYF. The CDR3, as DNA: TGTGCCAGCAGCGGCGTTGAGCGGGGGGGCGATGATACGCAGTATTTT. V is TRBV9 and J is TRBJ2-3; 10 bases agree with TRBD2. This CDR3 contains 16 residues. Germline lookup yields CDR1 SGDLS and CDR2 YYNGEE. Trimming took 3 bases from V and 6 from J; bases not matched to a gene: 10.

V is TRBV7-9 and J is TRBJ2-6; the match to TRBD1 covers 10 bases. Trimming removed 5 bases from V and 0 bases from J; junction bases left unmatched: 4. Germline CDR1 SEHNR, CDR2 FQNEAQ (reference sequence). The length of the CDR3 is 17 residues. CDR3 region: CASSRGQGVSGANVLTF. The CDR3 DNA is TGTGCCAGCAGCCGCGGACAGGGGGTCTCTGGGGCCAACGTCCTGACTTTC. Full variable domain (missing parts from reference TRBV7-9 and TRBJ2-6): DTGVSQNPRHKITKRGQNVTFRCDPISEHNRLYWYRQTLGQGPEFLTYFQNEAQLEKSRLLSDRFSAERPKGSFSTLEIQRTEQGDSAMYLCASSRGQGVSGANVLTFGAGSRLTVL.

CDR3 DNA sequence: TGCGCCAGCAGCTGGTCAGGGGGTTCGAACTATGGCTACACCTTC. It is translated as CASSWSGGSNYGYTF. The chain recombines TRBV5-1 with TRBJ1-2; TRBD1 agrees at 7 bases. Germline V lookup: CDR1 SGHRS, CDR2 YFSETQ. The CDR3 contains 15 residues. Trimming cost V 3 bases and J 2 bases; bases outside gene matches: 7.

The chain has TRBV18 and TRBJ1-2, with a weak D call TRBD1 (6 bases). The CDR3 extends over 14 amino acids. Trimming left V 2 bases short and J 8 bases short, with 15 bases between. Germline V gives CDR1 KGHSH, CDR2 LQKENI. The CDR3 DNA sequence: TGTGCCAGCTCACCAGAGGACAGTTTGCGGGGCTACACCTTC. Translating it yields CASSPEDSLRGYTF.

The chain uses TRBV30 and TRBJ2-3; 8 bases map to TRBD2. CDR3 length equals 13 residues. CDR1 GTSNPN and CDR2 SVGIG come from the germline V gene (reference sequence). J was trimmed by 1 base and V by 7 bases; bases with no gene match: 4. The CDR3 here is CASRAGGTDTQYF. The CDR3 nucleotides are TGTGCCTCGAGAGCGGGGGGCACAGATACGCAGTATTTT.

V gene TRBV18 combines with J gene TRBJ1-1; D is uncertain. CDR1 is KGHSH, CDR2 LQKENI, per germline. The CDR3 covers 15 residues. Trimming shortened V by 2 bases and J by 1 base, and 11 bases separated the two germline ends. CDR3 nucleotides: TGTGCCAGCTCACCAGGAGGGAACGCGAACACTGAAGCTTTCTTT. It yields the protein CASSPGGNANTEAFF.

V usage is TRBV10-3 and J usage is TRBJ1-2; D ambiguous. CDR1 ENHRY and CDR2 SYGVKD come from the germline V gene. The V end was cut by 2 bases, the J end by 0 bases, with 16 bases between. This CDR3 spans 17 amino acids. This CDR3 is CAISERGKGGSNYGYTF. CDR3 bases: TGTGCCATCAGTGAGCGAGGAAAGGGCGGGTCTAACTATGGCTACACCTTC.

In its sample, this clone was seen once. V is TRBV7-9 and J is TRBJ1-2, with D maybe TRBD1 (5 bases). Per the germline V gene, CDR1 is SEHNR and CDR2 is FQNEAQ (reference sequence). The CDR3 covers 16 residues. The germline V and J ends were trimmed by 2 bases and 4 bases, with 17 bases remaining between them. CDR3: CASSLRAGPGTYGYTF. The CDR3 nucleotides are TGTGCCAGCAGCTTACGGGCAGGGCCCGGTACCTATGGCTACACCTTC.

The chain joins TRBV2 to TRBJ2-3, with a weak D call TRBD1 (6 bases). The V end was cut by 4 bases, the J end by 8 bases, with 16 bases between. The germline gives CDR1 SNHLY, CDR2 FYNNEI. The CDR3 has 14 amino acids. CDR3 in DNA: TGTGCCAGCAGTGGACCATTTAGAGGGGGTACGCAGTATTTT. This codes for CASSGPFRGGTQYF.

This clone was seen a few times. The V gene is TRBV5-5, the J gene TRBJ1-3; perhaps TRBD1 as D (5 bases). The V and J ends lost 1 base and 4 bases respectively, with 18 bases between them. Germline CDR1 is SGHKS and CDR2 is YYEKEE (reference sequence). The CDR3 totals 17 residues. The CDR3 here is CASSLKVRGLSGNTIYF. The CDR3 DNA follows: TGTGCCAGCAGCTTGAAGGTCCGGGGACTCAGCGGAAACACCATATATTTT.

The rearrangement uses TRBV5-6 and TRBJ2-3; D is perhaps TRBD2 (5 bases). V lost 6 bases to trimming and J lost 3 bases, with 8 bases between them. Per the germline V gene, CDR1 is SGHDT and CDR2 is YYEEEE. The CDR3 length is 12 residues. DNA of the CDR3: TGTGCCAGCACCACGGGGACAGATACGCAGTATTTT. Encoded protein: CASTTGTDTQYF.

This rearrangement joins TRBV6-5 to TRBJ1-2; TRBD1 matches at 7 bases. Trimming took 2 bases from V and 5 from J; bases not matched to a gene: 11. This CDR3 region has 16 residues. Per the germline V gene, CDR1 is MNHEY and CDR2 is SVGAGI. CDR3 DNA: TGTGCCAGCAGTTACCCGACAGGGATTAGTCCTTATGGCTACACCTTC. Residues: CASSYPTGISPYGYTF.

The chain carries TRBV6-6 and TRBJ1-5; 8 nucleotides line up with TRBD1. Germline V gene lookup returns CDR1 MNHNY and CDR2 SVGAGI (reference sequence). CDR3 size: 16 residues. V shed 4 bases, J shed 0 bases, and the junction held 5 bases outside the gene matches. CDR3 protein: CASSSRQGNSNQPQHF. The CDR3 DNA reads TGTGCCAGCAGTTCTAGACAGGGGAATAGCAATCAGCCCCAGCATTTT.

The CDR3 spells CASSLFLVQETQYF. DNA of the CDR3: TGCGCCAGCAGCTTGTTCCTAGTTCAAGAGACCCAGTACTTC. This chain joins TRBV5-1 and TRBJ2-5, with unresolved D. V was pared by 1 base and J by 2 bases, with 9 bases between. This CDR3 has 14 amino acids. The germline V gene encodes CDR1 SGHRS and CDR2 YFSETQ.

V usage is TRBV19 and J usage is TRBJ2-3; 8 bases align to TRBD1. CDR1 is LNHDA, CDR2 SQIVND, per germline (reference sequence). The CDR3 is 15 residues long. Trimming at V came to 4 bases and at J to 4 bases, leaving 7 bases not matched to a gene. The CDR3 region has the DNA TGTGCCAGTAGTACTCGACAGGGGAATTCAGATACGCAGTATTTT. It codes for CASSTRQGNSDTQYF.

The chain recombines TRBV7-8 with TRBJ2-5; 8 nucleotides match TRBD2. V was clipped by 5 bases and J by 1 base; unmatched bases: 9. The CDR3 is 16 amino acids. Germline CDR1 reads SGHVS; CDR2 reads FQNEAQ. The CDR3 loop is CASSLPLRGGQETQYF. The DNA of the CDR3 is TGTGCCAGCAGCCTACCGCTTCGGGGGGGCCAAGAGACCCAGTACTTC.

This chain joins TRBV10-3 and TRBJ2-1; D is ambiguous. The ends were cut back, 0 bases at V and 0 bases at J, with 21 bases in the middle. Germline CDR1 reads ENHRY; CDR2 reads SYGVKD. There are 20 residues in the CDR3. In DNA form, the CDR3 reads TGTGCCATCAGTGAGTCATTGAATTTTGGGCCCTCAGGCTCCTACAATGAGCAGTTCTTC. Translating gives CAISESLNFGPSGSYNEQFF.

The chain couples TRBV20-1 to TRBJ2-2; D is ambiguous. The CDR3 contains 11 residues. Germline V gene sequence: CDR1 DFQATT, CDR2 SNEGSKA (reference sequence). Trimming stripped 3 bases from V and 5 bases from J, with 4 bases between. The CDR3 sequence is CSASQTGELFF. The DNA for the CDR3 is TGCAGTGCTAGCCAAACCGGGGAGCTGTTTTTT.